The source of this T cell receptor (beta chain) is a study of regulatory T cells in long-lasting Graves disease. In germline, CDR1 is MDHEN, CDR2 SYDVKM. This CDR3 has 13 amino acids. This clonotype was picked up many times. At one boundary the junction diverges from the germline segment, which might be a read error. TCR beta libraries were built with iRepertoire HTBI primers and Arm-PCR of CDR3 regions. TCRdb processed the multiplex PCR reads anew with MiXCR; each CDR3 protein has one entry. The data show hundreds of thousands of distinct CDR3 sequences, roughly 20% seen once. The time point is: persistent/refractory GD, antithyroid drugs over 5 years with positive TRAb. Construction of the TCR library relied on RNA isolated from PBMCs. Patients were enrolled at an endocrinology department in Xi'an, China. A peripheral blood sample, approximately 10 milliliters in volume, was drawn into EDTA tubes.

This clonotype originated in a female donor with Graves disease. The sequencing used peripheral blood mononuclear cells (PBMCs), collected when the disease was refractory, from a patient treated with antithyroid drugs. The rearrangement joins TRBV28 to TRBJ2-5; the D is unclear. The DNA of the CDR3 is TGTGCCGGCAGTTTATCCAGCCAAGAGACCCAGTACTTC. The encoded protein is CAGSLSSQETQYF.